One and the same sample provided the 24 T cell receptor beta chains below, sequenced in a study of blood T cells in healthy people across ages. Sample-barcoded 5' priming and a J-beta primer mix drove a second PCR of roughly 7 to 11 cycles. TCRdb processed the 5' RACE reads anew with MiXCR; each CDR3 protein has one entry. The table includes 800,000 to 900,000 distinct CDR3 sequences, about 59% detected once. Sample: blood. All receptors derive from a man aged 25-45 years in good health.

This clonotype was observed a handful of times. CDR3 region: CASSQDRVGFRETQYF. The CDR3 DNA sequence: TGCGCCAGCAGCCAAGACAGGGTTGGTTTTAGGGAGACCCAGTACTTC. J is TRBJ2-5 and V is TRBV4-3, with D perhaps TRBD1 (5 bases). V shed 0 bases and J shed 5 bases, with 16 bases lying between them. Germline-derived CDR1 and CDR2 are LGHNA and YSLEER. This CDR3 has 16 amino acids.

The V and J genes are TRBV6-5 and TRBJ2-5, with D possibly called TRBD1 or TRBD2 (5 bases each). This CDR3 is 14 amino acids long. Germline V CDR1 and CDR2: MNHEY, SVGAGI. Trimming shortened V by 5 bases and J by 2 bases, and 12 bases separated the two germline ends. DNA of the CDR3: TGTGCCAGCAGTCCAGGGACGATTCAAGAGACCCAGTACTTC. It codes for CASSPGTIQETQYF.

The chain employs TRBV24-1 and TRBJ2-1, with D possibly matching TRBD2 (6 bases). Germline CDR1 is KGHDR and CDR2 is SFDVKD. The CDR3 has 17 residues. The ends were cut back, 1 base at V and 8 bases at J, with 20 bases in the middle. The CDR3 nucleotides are TGTGCCACCAGTGATTTCACCGGGACTCACACTTACCATGAGCAGTTCTTC. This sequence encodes CATSDFTGTHTYHEQFF.

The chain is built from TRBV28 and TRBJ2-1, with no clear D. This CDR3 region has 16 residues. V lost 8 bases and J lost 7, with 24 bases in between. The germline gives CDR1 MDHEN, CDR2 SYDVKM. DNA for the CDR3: TGTGCCAGCTATCCCCTGGTGGGGTCTCGTAGAAATGAGCAGTTCTTC. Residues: CASYPLVGSRRNEQFF.

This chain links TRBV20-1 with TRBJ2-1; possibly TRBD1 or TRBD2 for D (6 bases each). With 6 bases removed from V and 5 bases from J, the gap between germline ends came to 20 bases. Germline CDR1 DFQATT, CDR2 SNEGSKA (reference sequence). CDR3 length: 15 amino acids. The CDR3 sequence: CSAPAGGPQNNEQFF. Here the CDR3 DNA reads TGCAGTGCCCCTGCCGGGGGCCCCCAGAACAATGAGCAGTTCTTC.

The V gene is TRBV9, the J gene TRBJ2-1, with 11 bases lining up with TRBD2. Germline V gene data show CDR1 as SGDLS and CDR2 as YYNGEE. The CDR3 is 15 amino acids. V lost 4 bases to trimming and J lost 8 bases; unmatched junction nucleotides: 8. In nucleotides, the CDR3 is TGTGCCAGCAGCCTAGCGGGGGGCGGGCGGGATGAGCAGTTCTTC. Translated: CASSLAGGGRDEQFF.

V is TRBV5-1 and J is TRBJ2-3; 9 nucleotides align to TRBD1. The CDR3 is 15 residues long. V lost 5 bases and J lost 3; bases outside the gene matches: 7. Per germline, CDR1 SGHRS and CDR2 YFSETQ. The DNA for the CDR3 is TGCGCCAGCAGACGGACAGGGGACGAGACAGATACGCAGTATTTT. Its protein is CASRRTGDETDTQYF.

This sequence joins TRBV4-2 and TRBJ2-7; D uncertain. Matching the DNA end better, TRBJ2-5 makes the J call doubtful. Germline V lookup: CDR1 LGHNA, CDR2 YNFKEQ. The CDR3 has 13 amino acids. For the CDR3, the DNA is TGTGCCAGCAGCCGAAATTGGGGAGAGACCCAGTACTTC. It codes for CASSRNWGETQYF.

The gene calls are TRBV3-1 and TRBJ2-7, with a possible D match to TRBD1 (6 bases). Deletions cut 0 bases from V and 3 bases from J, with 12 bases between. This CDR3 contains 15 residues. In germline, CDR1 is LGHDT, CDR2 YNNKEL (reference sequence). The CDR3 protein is CASSQDGGSYYEQYF. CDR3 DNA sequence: TGTGCCAGCAGCCAAGATGGGGGCAGCTACTACGAGCAGTACTTC.

The CDR3 DNA follows: TGTGCCAGCAGTGATGCTCCAGCGGGGAGCCCGGGAGATACGCAGTATTTT. This gives the protein CASSDAPAGSPGDTQYF. The rearrangement uses TRBV6-4 and TRBJ2-3; TRBD2 aligns across 7 bases. Germline CDR1 MRHNA, CDR2 SNTAGT. The CDR3 has 17 residues. With V trimmed by 3 bases and J by 5 bases, 14 bases remained unmatched.

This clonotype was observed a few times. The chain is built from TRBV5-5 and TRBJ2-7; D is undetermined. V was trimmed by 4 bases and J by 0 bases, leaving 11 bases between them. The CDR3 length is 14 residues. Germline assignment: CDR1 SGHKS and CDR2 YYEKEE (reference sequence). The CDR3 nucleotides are TGTGCCAGCAGCCAAGGGATCATCTCCTACGAGCAGTACTTC. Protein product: CASSQGIISYEQYF.

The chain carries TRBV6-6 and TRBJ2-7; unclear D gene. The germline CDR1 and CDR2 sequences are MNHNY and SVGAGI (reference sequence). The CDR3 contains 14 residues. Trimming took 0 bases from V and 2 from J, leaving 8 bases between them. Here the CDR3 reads CASSYSGRPYEQYF. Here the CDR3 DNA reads TGTGCCAGCAGTTACTCGGGCAGGCCCTACGAGCAGTACTTC.

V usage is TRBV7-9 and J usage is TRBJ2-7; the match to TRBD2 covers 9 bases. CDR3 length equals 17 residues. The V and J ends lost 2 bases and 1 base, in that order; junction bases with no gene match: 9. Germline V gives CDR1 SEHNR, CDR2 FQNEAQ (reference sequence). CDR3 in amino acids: CASSLSGGRDGSYEQYF. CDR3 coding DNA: TGTGCCAGCAGCTTATCAGGCGGGAGGGACGGTTCCTACGAGCAGTACTTC. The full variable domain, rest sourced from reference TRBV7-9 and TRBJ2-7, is DTGVSQNPRHKITKRGQNVTFRCDPISEHNRLYWYRQTLGQGPEFLTYFQNEAQLEKSRLLSDRFSAERPKGSFSTLEIQRTEQGDSAMYLCASSLSGGRDGSYEQYFGPGTRLTVT.

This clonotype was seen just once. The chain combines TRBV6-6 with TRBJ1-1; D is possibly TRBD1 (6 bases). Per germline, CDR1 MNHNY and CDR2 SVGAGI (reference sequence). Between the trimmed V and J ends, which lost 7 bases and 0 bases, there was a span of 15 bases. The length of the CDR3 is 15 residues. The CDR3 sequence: CASMRGGPLNTEAFF. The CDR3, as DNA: TGTGCCAGCATGAGAGGGGGACCTTTGAACACTGAAGCTTTCTTT.

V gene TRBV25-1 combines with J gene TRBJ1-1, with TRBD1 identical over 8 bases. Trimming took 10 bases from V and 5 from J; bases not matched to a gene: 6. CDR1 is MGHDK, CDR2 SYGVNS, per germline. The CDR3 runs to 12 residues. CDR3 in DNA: TGTGCCAACAGGGGGAGTCGAACTGAAGCTTTCTTT. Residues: CANRGSRTEAFF.

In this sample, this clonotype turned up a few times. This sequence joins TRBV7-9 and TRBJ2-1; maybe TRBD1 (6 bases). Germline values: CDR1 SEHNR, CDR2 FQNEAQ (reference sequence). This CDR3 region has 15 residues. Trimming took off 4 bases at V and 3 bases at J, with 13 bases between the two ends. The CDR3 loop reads CASSSGQGFYNEQFF. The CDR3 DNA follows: TGTGCCAGCAGCTCCGGGCAGGGGTTCTACAATGAGCAGTTCTTC.

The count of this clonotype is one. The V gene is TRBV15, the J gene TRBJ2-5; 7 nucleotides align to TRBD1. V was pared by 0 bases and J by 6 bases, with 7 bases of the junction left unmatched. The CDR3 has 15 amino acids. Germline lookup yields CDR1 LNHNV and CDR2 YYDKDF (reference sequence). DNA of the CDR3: TGTGCCACCAGCAGAGAAGGGGGCGTTGGGAAGACCCAGTACTTC. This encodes CATSREGGVGKTQYF.

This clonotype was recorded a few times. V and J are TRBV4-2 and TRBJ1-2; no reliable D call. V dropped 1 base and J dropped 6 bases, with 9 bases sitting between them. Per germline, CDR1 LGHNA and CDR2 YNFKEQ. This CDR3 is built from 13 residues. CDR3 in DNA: TGTGCCAGCAGCCAAGGTAACGGCGATGGCTACACCTTC. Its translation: CASSQGNGDGYTF.

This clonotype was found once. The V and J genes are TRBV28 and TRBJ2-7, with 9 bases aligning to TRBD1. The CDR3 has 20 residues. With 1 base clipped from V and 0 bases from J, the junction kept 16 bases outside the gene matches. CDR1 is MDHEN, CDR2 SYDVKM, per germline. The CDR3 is CASSLSPLRQGGESSYEQYF. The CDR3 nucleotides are TGTGCCAGCAGTTTATCTCCGTTGAGACAGGGGGGGGAGAGCTCCTACGAGCAGTACTTC.

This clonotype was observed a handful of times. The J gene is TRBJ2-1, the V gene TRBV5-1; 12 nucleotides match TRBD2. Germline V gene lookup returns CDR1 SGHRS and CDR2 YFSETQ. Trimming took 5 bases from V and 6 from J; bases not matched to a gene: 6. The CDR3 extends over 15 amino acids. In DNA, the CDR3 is TGCGCCAGCAGATATGGACTAGCGGGATCCAATGAGCAGTTCTTC. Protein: CASRYGLAGSNEQFF.

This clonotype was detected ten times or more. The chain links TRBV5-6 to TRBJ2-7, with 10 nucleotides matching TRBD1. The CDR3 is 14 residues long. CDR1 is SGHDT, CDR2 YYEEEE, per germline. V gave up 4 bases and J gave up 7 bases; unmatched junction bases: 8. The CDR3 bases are TGTGCCAGCAGCCCAGGGACAGGGGCGAGAGAGCAGTACTTC. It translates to CASSPGTGAREQYF.

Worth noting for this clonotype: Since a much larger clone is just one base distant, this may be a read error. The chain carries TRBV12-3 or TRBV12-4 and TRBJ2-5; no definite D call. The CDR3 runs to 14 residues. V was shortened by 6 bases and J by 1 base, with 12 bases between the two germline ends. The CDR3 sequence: CASSPGPAQETQYF. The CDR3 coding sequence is TGTGCCAGCAGCCCCGGGCCAGCCCAAGAGACCCAGTACTTC.

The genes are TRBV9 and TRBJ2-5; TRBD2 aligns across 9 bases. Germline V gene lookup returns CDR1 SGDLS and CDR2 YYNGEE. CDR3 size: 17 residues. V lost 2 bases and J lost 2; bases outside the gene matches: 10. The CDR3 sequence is CASSVGLGTSLQETQYF. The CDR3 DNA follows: TGTGCCAGCAGCGTGGGCCTCGGGACTAGCCTACAAGAGACCCAGTACTTC.

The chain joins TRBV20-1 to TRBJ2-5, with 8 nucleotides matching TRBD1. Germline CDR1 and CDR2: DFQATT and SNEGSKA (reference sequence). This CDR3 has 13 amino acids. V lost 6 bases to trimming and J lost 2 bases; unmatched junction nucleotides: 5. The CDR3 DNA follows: TGCAGTGCCGGGACAGGTGTACAAGAGACCCAGTACTTC. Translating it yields CSAGTGVQETQYF.